What follows are 8 T cell receptor beta chains derived from one specimen sequenced in a study of T cell responses to AZD1222 COVID-19 vaccine. Generated by immunoSEQ multiplex PCR, the TCRdb table keeps only in-frame clones and is missing some. The sample lists around 100,000 clones, 91% occurring once. Here the sequenced sample was peripheral blood, taken on day 0 of AZD1222 vaccination. These receptors originate from an adult in good health.

This chain joins TRBV5-6 and TRBJ2-7, with D possibly being TRBD1 or TRBD2 (5 bases each). V was trimmed by 5 bases and J by 10 bases, leaving 19 bases between them. CDR1 and CDR2 (germline): SGHDT, YYEEEE. This CDR3 is 13 amino acids long. CDR3 in DNA: TGTGCCAGCAGGGGGGTCGGGGTACAACCCCAGTACTTC. It specifies CASRGVGVQPQYF.

The chain recombines TRBV4-1 with TRBJ2-7, with TRBD1 matching 8 bases. The CDR3 length is 14 residues. Germline V gives CDR1 MGHRA, CDR2 YSYEKL. V shed 4 bases and J 1 base; nucleotides not matched to a gene: 3. The DNA for the CDR3 is TGCGCCAGCAGCCTTACAGGGGGATCCTACGAGCAGTACTTC. This gives the protein CASSLTGGSYEQYF.

This sequence joins TRBV4-3 and TRBJ1-5; no firm D call. The CDR3 is 14 residues long. Trimming took 0 bases from V and 9 from J, leaving 12 bases between them. CDR1 and CDR2 (germline): LGHNA, YSLEER. CDR3: CASSQDRAEWPQHF. The CDR3 nucleotides read TGCGCCAGCAGCCAAGATAGGGCAGAGTGGCCCCAGCATTTT.

CDR3 sequence reads: CASSISRDFHEQYF. The CDR3 nucleotides read TGTGCCAGCAGTATCAGCAGGGATTTCCACGAGCAGTACTTC. V and J are TRBV27 and TRBJ2-7; maybe TRBD1 (5 bases). CDR1 is MNHEY, CDR2 SMNVEV, per germline (reference sequence). V was pared by 5 bases and J by 5 bases, with 16 bases between. The CDR3 consists of 14 residues.

V is TRBV25-1 and J is TRBJ2-6; D gene uncertain. Trimming left V 5 bases short and J 2 bases short, with 4 bases between. This CDR3 has 13 amino acids. CDR1 is MGHDK, CDR2 SYGVNS, per germline. CDR3 in DNA: TGTGCCAGCAGTTTTACTGGGGCCAACGTCCTGACTTTC. As protein: CASSFTGANVLTF.

The chain uses TRBV10-3 and TRBJ2-2, with a weak D call TRBD1 (6 bases). Germline CDR1 reads ENHRY; CDR2 reads SYGVKD. This CDR3 has 14 amino acids. The V gene lost 7 bases and the J gene lost 2 bases, with 11 bases spanning the gap. The CDR3 coding sequence is TGTGCCATCAATTCAGGGGCTAACACCGGGGAGCTGTTTTTT. Translating it yields CAINSGANTGELFF.

The gene calls are TRBV5-1 and TRBJ1-1; 7 positions match TRBD1. The CDR3 covers 14 residues. The trim removed 0 bases at V and 1 base at J, leaving 0 bases unmatched. CDR1 SGHRS and CDR2 YFSETQ come from the germline V gene. CDR3 DNA: TGCGCCAGCAGCTTGGGGGACAGGAACACTGAAGCTTTCTTT. It specifies CASSLGDRNTEAFF.

The genes are TRBV3-1 (or the pseudogene TRBV3-2) and TRBJ2-7; 12 bases line up with TRBD1. CDR1 LGHDT and CDR2 YNNKEL come from the germline V gene (reference sequence). The V segment lost 3 bases and the J segment 7 bases; nucleotides outside the gene matches: 4. The CDR3 is 14 residues long. The chain's CDR3 is CASSQGQGALEQYF. The CDR3 DNA follows: TGTGCCAGCAGCCAGGGACAGGGGGCGTTGGAGCAGTACTTC.